These 32 T cell receptor beta chains came from one sample sequenced in a study of untreated major depressive disorder. Study-wide points: TRBV05-01 (Vbeta 5.1) usage was higher in CD4+ T cells of depressed patients than controls.

Their specific antigens are unknown. Profiled with immunoSEQ multiplex PCR; TCRdb holds only in-frame clones, not every one. The data hold about 25,000 clones, with roughly nine tenths observed a single time. Input material: CD4+ T cells from PBMCs. These receptors were collected from a woman under 40 with major depressive disorder.

The chain is built from TRBV29-1 and TRBJ2-7; D is uncertain. The CDR3 is 11 amino acids. Germline CDR1 SQVTM, CDR2 ANQGSEA. Deletions cut 4 bases from V and 3 bases from J, with 7 bases between. CDR3 protein: CSVVELYEQYF. The CDR3 coding sequence is TGCAGCGTTGTAGAGCTCTACGAGCAGTACTTC.

This sequence joins TRBV27 and TRBJ2-2; D uncertain. Germline CDR1 MNHEY, CDR2 SMNVEV (reference sequence). The CDR3 extends over 14 amino acids. V was cut by 2 bases and J by 5 bases, with 9 bases left in between. This CDR3 is CASSLEWSTGELFF. Written as DNA, the CDR3 is TGTGCCAGCAGTTTAGAGTGGTCTACCGGGGAGCTGTTTTTT.

The chain is built from TRBV6-6 and TRBJ1-3, with TRBD1 matching over 7 bases. After removal of 6 bases from V and 2 bases from J, the junction contained 7 bases not matched to a gene. The CDR3 covers 15 residues. Germline V gene data show CDR1 as MNHNY and CDR2 as SVGAGI (reference sequence). CDR3 sequence: CASSPTGVTGNTIYF. CDR3 in DNA: TGTGCCAGCAGCCCCACAGGGGTCACTGGAAACACCATATATTTT.

The V and J genes are TRBV4-3 and TRBJ2-7; D gene unclear. Germline V gene sequence: CDR1 LGHNA, CDR2 YSLEER. Trimming left V 6 bases short and J 4 bases short, with 16 bases between. The CDR3 contains 14 residues. The CDR3 protein is CASRMTVDTYEQYF. In DNA form, the CDR3 reads TGCGCCAGCAGAATGACGGTGGATACATACGAGCAGTACTTC.

The chain joins TRBV7-2 to TRBJ1-5, with D possibly TRBD1 on 6 matching bases. Per germline, CDR1 SGHTA and CDR2 FQGNSA. The CDR3 length is 14 residues. Trimming stripped 0 bases from V and 7 bases from J, with 10 bases between. CDR3 bases: TGTGCCAGCAGCTTAGCGGGGGGCCGGCAGCCCCAGCATTTT. Protein product: CASSLAGGRQPQHF. Based on the CDR3 plus reference TRBV7-2 and TRBJ1-5, the full variable domain is GAGVSQSPSNKVTEKGKDVELRCDPISGHTALYWYRQSLGQGLEFLIYFQGNSAPDKSGLPSDRFSAERTGGSVSTLTIQRTQQEDSAVYLCASSLAGGRQPQHFGDGTRLSIL.

This chain links TRBV6-6 with TRBJ2-7; maybe TRBD1 (6 bases). Deletions cut 7 bases from V and 2 bases from J, with 18 bases between. The CDR3 has 15 amino acids. Looked up from germline, CDR1 is MNHNY and CDR2 is SVGAGI (reference sequence). CDR3 sequence reads: CASMSGPRTAYEQYF. DNA of the CDR3: TGTGCCAGCATGAGTGGTCCCAGGACAGCCTACGAGCAGTACTTC.

The chain has TRBV6-5 and TRBJ1-1, with D perhaps TRBD1 (6 bases). V dropped 6 bases and J dropped 0 bases, with 11 bases sitting between them. The CDR3 is 14 residues long. Germline V CDR1 and CDR2: MNHEY, SVGAGI. CDR3 nucleotide sequence: TGTGCCAGCAGCTCCGGACAGATGAACACTGAAGCTTTCTTT. Protein product: CASSSGQMNTEAFF.

The chain carries TRBV7-2 and TRBJ2-3; no definite D call. The CDR3 consists of 15 residues. CDR1 and CDR2 from the germline V gene are SGHTA and FQGNSA. The V and J ends lost 4 bases and 0 bases respectively, with 11 bases between them. In nucleotides, the CDR3 is TGTGCCAGCAGCTCCAGACCGAGAAGCACAGATACGCAGTATTTT. It encodes CASSSRPRSTDTQYF.

The CDR3 spells CASSLEGAYGYTF. CDR3 nucleotide sequence: TGCGCCAGCAGCTTGGAGGGGGCCTATGGCTACACCTTC. This chain connects TRBV5-1 to TRBJ1-2, with 7 bases matching TRBD1. Germline V gene sequence: CDR1 SGHRS, CDR2 YFSETQ. J was trimmed by 4 bases and V by 0 bases; bases with no gene match: 0. The CDR3 runs to 13 residues.

The rearrangement joins TRBV2 to TRBJ2-3; 8 nucleotides match TRBD1. CDR3 length equals 15 residues. V was pared by 5 bases and J by 1 base, with 5 bases of the junction left unmatched. Germline CDR1 is SNHLY and CDR2 is FYNNEI. CDR3 in DNA: TGTGCCAGCAGTCCGACAGGGGTAGGCACAGATACGCAGTATTTT. It specifies CASSPTGVGTDTQYF.

The rearrangement uses TRBV11-2 and TRBJ2-5; D might be TRBD1 (5 bases). Trimming pared 1 base from V and 7 bases from J, leaving 19 bases between. The CDR3 is 16 amino acids. CDR1 and CDR2 from the germline V gene are SGHAT and FQNNGV. The CDR3 is CASSLVRQPTAMTQYF. CDR3 coding DNA: TGTGCCAGCAGCTTAGTGAGACAGCCAACCGCGATGACCCAGTACTTC.

The chain has TRBV18 and TRBJ2-2; D not resolved. This CDR3 region has 13 residues. Trimming removed 2 bases from V and 1 base from J, with 2 bases in between. CDR1 is KGHSH and CDR2 is LQKENI in the germline V gene. The CDR3 DNA sequence: TGTGCCAGCTCACCAAGGAACACCGGGGAGCTGTTTTTT. It translates to CASSPRNTGELFF. The full variable domain, its missing parts supplied by reference TRBV18 and TRBJ2-2, is NAGVMQNPRHLVRRRGQEARLRCSPMKGHSHVYWYRQLPEEGLKFMVYLQKENIIDESGMPKERFSAEFPKEGPSILRIQQVVRGDSAAYFCASSPRNTGELFFGEGSRLTVL.

V is TRBV11-2 and J is TRBJ2-3; 9 positions agree with TRBD2. CDR1 is SGHAT, CDR2 FQNNGV, per germline. The CDR3 is 15 amino acids. Trimming took 6 bases from V and 8 from J; bases not matched to a gene: 12. As DNA, the CDR3 is TGTGCCAGCAGAAAGCCGGGACTAGCTTCGTTTACGCAGTATTTT. As protein: CASRKPGLASFTQYF. The full variable domain, its missing parts supplied by reference TRBV11-2 and TRBJ2-3, is EAGVAQSPRYKIIEKRQSVAFWCNPISGHATLYWYQQILGQGPKLLIQFQNNGVVDDSQLPKDRFSAERLKGVDSTLKIQPAKLEDSAVYLCASRKPGLASFTQYFGPGTRLTVL.

This rearrangement joins TRBV25-1 to TRBJ2-3; D remains unclear. Germline lookup yields CDR1 MGHDK and CDR2 SYGVNS. V gave up 7 bases and J gave up 1 base, with 9 bases separating them. The CDR3 runs 13 residues. CDR3 nucleotides: TGTGCCAGCATGCTCGCGGGCACAGATACGCAGTATTTT. Protein sequence: CASMLAGTDTQYF.

The rearrangement uses TRBV4-3 and TRBJ1-2; 8 nucleotides line up with TRBD1. Unmatched junction bases numbered 9, after V lost 4 bases and J lost 8 bases. Germline V gene lookup returns CDR1 LGHNA and CDR2 YSLEER. The CDR3 is 14 amino acids. The CDR3 is CASSPTQGAGGYTF. CDR3 coding DNA: TGCGCCAGCAGCCCAACGCAGGGGGCGGGCGGCTACACCTTC.

CDR3 nucleotide sequence: TGTGCCAGCAGTTACATAAACACTGAAGCTTTCTTT. Its protein is CASSYINTEAFF. V gene TRBV6-6 combines with J gene TRBJ1-1; no firm D call. Trimming took off 2 bases at V and 2 bases at J, with 3 bases between the two ends. The CDR3 is made up of 12 amino acids. Germline V lookup: CDR1 MNHNY, CDR2 SVGAGI (reference sequence).

This clone was observed once. The J gene is TRBJ2-7, the V gene TRBV6-6; tentative D call: TRBD1 (6 bases). Per the germline V gene, CDR1 is MNHNY and CDR2 is SVGAGI (reference sequence). The CDR3 totals 15 residues. The V gene lost 6 bases and the J gene lost 2 bases, with 17 bases spanning the gap. CDR3 amino acids: CASSSRGLGTYEQYF. Here the CDR3 DNA reads TGTGCCAGCAGCAGCAGGGGATTAGGGACCTACGAGCAGTACTTC.

The chain is built from TRBV18 and TRBJ2-1, with 10 bases fitting TRBD2. Trimming removed 3 bases from V and 8 bases from J; junction bases left unmatched: 10. This CDR3 has 16 residues. The germline V gene has CDR1 KGHSH and CDR2 LQKENI. CDR3 protein: CASSPGSSGSLYEQFF. CDR3 bases: TGTGCCAGCTCACCTGGCTCTAGCGGGAGTTTGTATGAGCAGTTCTTC.

The genes are TRBV13 and TRBJ2-1; D remains ambiguous. The V end lost 2 bases, the J end lost 6 bases, and 11 bases lay between the germline ends. The V gene's germline CDR1 is PRHDT and CDR2 FYEKMQ (reference sequence). This CDR3 region has 14 residues. CDR3 residues: CASSLQWATNEQFF. The CDR3 nucleotides are TGTGCCAGCAGCTTACAGTGGGCCACCAATGAGCAGTTCTTC.

The J gene is TRBJ1-5, the V gene TRBV6-5; D may be TRBD1 (5 bases). Deletions cut 2 bases from V and 9 bases from J, with 11 bases between. Germline V gives CDR1 MNHEY, CDR2 SVGAGI. CDR3 size: 13 residues. CDR3 nucleotide sequence: TGTGCCAGCAGTTACACAGGTTCGGGGCCCCAGCATTTT. This codes for CASSYTGSGPQHF.

The chain has TRBV2 and TRBJ2-3; D remains unclear. The germline gives CDR1 SNHLY, CDR2 FYNNEI. CDR3 length: 13 amino acids. V was cut by 5 bases and J by 6 bases, with 12 bases left in between. In nucleotides, the CDR3 is TGTGCCAGCAGTTCCCCCAACTCGGATACGCAGTATTTT. It is translated as CASSSPNSDTQYF.

The CDR3 reads CASSRDRGLRQPQHF. Here the CDR3 DNA reads TGTGCCAGTTCTCGCGACAGGGGGCTGAGGCAGCCCCAGCATTTT. The rearrangement uses TRBV2 and TRBJ1-5, with 10 positions matching TRBD1. CDR1 and CDR2 from the germline V gene are SNHLY and FYNNEI. The V gene end was trimmed by 9 bases and the J gene end by 7 bases; junction bases not matched to a gene: 12. CDR3 length: 15 amino acids.

This chain connects TRBV28 to TRBJ2-7; 7 positions match TRBD2. The V gene's germline CDR1 is MDHEN and CDR2 SYDVKM. V shed 6 bases and J 4 bases; nucleotides not matched to a gene: 12. The CDR3 runs to 15 residues. CDR3: CASSKRTRKRYEQYF. The CDR3 DNA sequence: TGTGCCAGCAGCAAAAGGACTAGAAAGAGGTACGAGCAGTACTTC. Complete variable domain (other parts from reference TRBV28 and TRBJ2-7): DVKVTQSSRYLVKRTGEKVFLECVQDMDHENMFWYRQDPGLGLRLIYFSYDVKMKEKGDIPEGYSVSREKKERFSLILESASTNQTSMYLCASSKRTRKRYEQYFGPGTRLTVT.

The chain links TRBV11-3 to TRBJ1-5; D not certain. The CDR3 is 15 residues long. CDR1 is SGHNT, CDR2 YENEEA, per germline. Trimming pared 6 bases from V and 4 bases from J, leaving 16 bases between. CDR3: CASSPGVGRNQPQHF. CDR3 bases: TGTGCCAGCAGTCCCGGGGTAGGACGGAATCAGCCCCAGCATTTT.

V and J are TRBV27 and TRBJ1-2; 7 positions agree with TRBD1. Germline trimming cut 6 bases from V and 8 bases from J; bases unmatched to any gene: 9. The germline gives CDR1 MNHEY, CDR2 SMNVEV (reference sequence). The CDR3 runs to 13 residues. In DNA form, the CDR3 reads TGTGCCAGCAGGAACAGGGACAGCAGCGGCTACACCTTC. Translating it yields CASRNRDSSGYTF.

The CDR3 region is CAISESTGASPQHF. As DNA, the CDR3 is TGTGCCATCAGTGAGTCAACCGGGGCGAGCCCCCAGCATTTT. V gene TRBV10-3 combines with J gene TRBJ1-5, with D perhaps TRBD1 (5 bases). The CDR3 is 14 amino acids. The germline V and J ends were trimmed by 0 bases and 10 bases, with 13 bases remaining between them. Germline values: CDR1 ENHRY, CDR2 SYGVKD.

The rearrangement links TRBV28 to TRBJ1-4, with D maybe TRBD1 (6 bases). Germline lookup yields CDR1 MDHEN and CDR2 SYDVKM. Trimming removed 4 bases at V and 8 bases at J, with 17 bases between. The CDR3 has 15 amino acids. CDR3 nucleotides: TGTGCCAGCAGTTCCCTCGACGGGGGGCAGGAAAAACTGTTTTTT. Residues: CASSSLDGGQEKLFF.

The rearrangement joins TRBV29-1 to TRBJ2-3; a weak D match, TRBD1 (6 bases). This CDR3 contains 12 residues. The germline V gene has CDR1 SQVTM and CDR2 ANQGSEA. The germline V and J ends were trimmed by 7 bases and 1 base, with 9 bases remaining between them. The DNA of the CDR3 is TGCAGCGCGGACAGTCGCACAGATACGCAGTATTTT. Amino acids: CSADSRTDTQYF.

The chain joins TRBV7-2 to TRBJ2-2; weak D call: TRBD2 (6 bases). Germline CDR1 and CDR2: SGHTA and FQGNSA. Trimming stripped 1 base from V and 1 base from J, with 10 bases between. The CDR3 covers 16 residues. This CDR3 reads CASSLGSGLNTGELFF. The CDR3 coding sequence is TGTGCCAGCAGCTTAGGAAGCGGGCTGAACACCGGGGAGCTGTTTTTT.

The chain recombines TRBV18 with TRBJ2-7; D remains unclear. The germline V gene has CDR1 KGHSH and CDR2 LQKENI. Trimming shortened V by 2 bases and J by 3 bases, and 26 bases separated the two germline ends. The CDR3 length is 19 residues. CDR3: CASSPGPFTNRNSDYEQYF. In nucleotides, the CDR3 is TGTGCCAGCTCACCAGGCCCATTTACTAATCGTAATTCAGACTACGAGCAGTACTTC.

The chain has TRBV7-2 and TRBJ2-1; D unclear. The CDR3 contains 13 residues. With 4 bases removed from V and 7 bases from J, the gap between germline ends came to 11 bases. The germline V gene has CDR1 SGHTA and CDR2 FQGNSA. The CDR3 nucleotides are TGTGCCAGCAGCTCCAGCTGGCGGAATGAGCAGTTCTTC. Amino acids: CASSSSWRNEQFF.

The J gene is TRBJ2-7, the V gene TRBV28; D assignment may be TRBD1 or TRBD2 (5 bases each). The CDR3 spans 15 residues. V shed 6 bases and J shed 1 base, with 16 bases lying between them. Germline V gene data show CDR1 as MDHEN and CDR2 as SYDVKM. CDR3 sequence (DNA): TGTGCCAGCAGCCAAGGAGGCGCAGGGTCCTACGAGCAGTACTTC. This codes for CASSQGGAGSYEQYF.